This T cell receptor beta chain was sequenced in a study of identical twins. Points on this clonotype: Its target is not known.

TCRdb re-called the 5' RACE reads with MiXCR, one entry per CDR3 protein. The sample holds 400,000 or so distinct CDR3 sequences; approximately 8.7% are singletons and the top ten take under 10%. The study, taken as a whole, reports: Clonotypes of the beta chain that were abundant in cord blood carried fewer insertions (memory repertoires showed none). Zero-insertion analyses might be partly confounded by invariant T cells like MAIT and iNKT.

Germline CDR1 reads MDHEN; CDR2 reads SYDVKM. CDR3 size: 17 residues. The V gene lost 7 bases and the J gene lost 0 bases, with 19 bases spanning the gap. This receptor was identified in a woman between 45 and 60 years old in good health. This chain joins TRBV28 and TRBJ2-4; D gene uncertain. Input material: naive T cells sorted from blood. The CDR3 spells CASNPRGQGGAKNIQYF. The CDR3 bases are TGTGCCAGCAACCCCCGAGGCCAAGGCGGAGCCAAAAACATTCAGTACTTC.